The 14 T cell receptor beta chains below all came from one sample that was sequenced in a study of T cells in Graves' hyperthyroidism and ophthalmopathy. Amplified regions were TCR beta CDR3 sequences from RNA transcripts. The HTBI primer set served for first-round RT-PCR of the TCR CDR3. MiXCR, run by TCRdb on the multiplex PCR reads, gives a single entry per CDR3 protein. The sample includes about 410,000 distinct CDR3 sequences, under 15% of them seen just once. The sequencing sample was made of blood. Receptors were obtained from a man in his late teens or twenties with Graves' ophthalmopathy.

This clonotype was recorded at least ten times. CDR3 DNA: TGTGCCAGCAGCTCGGGGGACCGCGGGGTATCACCCCTCCACTTT. Amino acids: CASSSGDRGVSPLHF. The chain uses TRBV11-2 and TRBJ1-6; D may be TRBD1 (5 bases). V was cut by 4 bases and J by 10 bases, with 17 bases left in between. Germline V lookup: CDR1 SGHAT, CDR2 FQNNGV. This CDR3 spans 15 amino acids.

This clonotype occurred once. A read error may produce the germline difference seen at one junction end. The chain employs TRBV5-1 and TRBJ2-2; the match to TRBD2 covers 7 bases. Germline V lookup: CDR1 SGHRS, CDR2 YFSETQ. The CDR3 runs 16 residues. The CDR3 DNA reads TGCGTCAGCAGCCGAGGGACTAACCTGAACACCGGGGAGCTGTTTTTT. Amino acids: CVSSRGTNLNTGELFF.

This clonotype has a count of ten or more. This chain links TRBV7-9 with TRBJ2-5; 16 bases agree with TRBD2. CDR1 SEHNR and CDR2 FQNEAQ come from the germline V gene (reference sequence). This CDR3 contains 18 residues. Trimming took 5 bases from V and 0 from J; bases not matched to a gene: 6. DNA for the CDR3: TGTGCCAGCAGCCCGGGACTAGCGGGGGGGCAGTACCAAGAGACCCAGTACTTC. Protein product: CASSPGLAGGQYQETQYF.

This clonotype was counted between two and nine times. CDR3 in amino acids: CSAGRDRGRQTQYF. In DNA, the CDR3 is TGCAGTGCTGGCCGGGACAGGGGTCGTCAGACCCAGTACTTC. The chain links TRBV20-1 to TRBJ2-5, with 10 bases fitting TRBD1. With V trimmed by 5 bases and J by 6 bases, 9 bases remained unmatched. The germline gives CDR1 DFQATT, CDR2 SNEGSKA (reference sequence). This CDR3 contains 14 residues.

The sample holds many counts of this clonotype. The chain links TRBV2 to TRBJ2-2; TRBD2 agrees at 8 bases. V shed 8 bases and J 7 bases; nucleotides not matched to a gene: 21. This CDR3 is built from 18 residues. Germline CDR1 is SNHLY and CDR2 is FYNNEI. The CDR3 is CASRGGRGKRDSYGELFF. Written as DNA, the CDR3 is TGTGCCAGCCGGGGGGGCCGCGGGAAGCGGGATTCCTACGGGGAGCTGTTTTTT. The variable domain in full, with the rest retrieved from reference TRBV2 and TRBJ2-2, is EPEVTQTPSHQVTQMGQEVILRCVPISNHLYFYWYRQILGQKVEFLVSFYNNEISEKSEIFDDQFSVERPDGSNFTLKIRSTKLEDSAMYFCASRGGRGKRDSYGELFFGEGSRLTVL.

This clonotype was observed a handful of times. The chain has TRBV5-1 and TRBJ1-6, with a tentative D call TRBD1 (6 bases). The ends were cut back, 2 bases at V and 9 bases at J, with 12 bases in the middle. The CDR3 has 14 residues. Germline V gene lookup returns CDR1 SGHRS and CDR2 YFSETQ. The CDR3 DNA is TGCGCCAGCAGCTTCCGGGACATAAGTTCACCCCTCCACTTT. This translates into CASSFRDISSPLHF.

The chain links TRBV29-1 to TRBJ2-1; 9 bases line up with TRBD2. Germline V gene sequence: CDR1 SQVTM, CDR2 ANQGSEA. V shed 3 bases and J 7 bases; nucleotides not matched to a gene: 7. The CDR3 consists of 14 residues. The CDR3 region is CSVDSAGGYNEQFF. The CDR3, as DNA: TGCAGCGTTGACTCAGCGGGGGGTTATAATGAGCAGTTCTTC.

This clonotype was recorded a few times. The V call is TRBV10-3, the J call TRBJ2-2; D uncertain. Germline CDR1 and CDR2: ENHRY and SYGVKD. V was pared by 0 bases and J by 7 bases, with 6 bases between. This CDR3 region has 13 residues. In DNA form, the CDR3 reads TGTGCCATCAGTGAGTCACCAGACGGGGAGCTGTTTTTT. Translation: CAISESPDGELFF.

This clonotype was observed many times. V is TRBV3-1 and J is TRBJ2-7; 8 bases are a match to TRBD2. CDR1 and CDR2 (germline): LGHDT, YNNKEL (reference sequence). V lost 0 bases and J lost 5; bases outside the gene matches: 6. This CDR3 is built from 15 residues. The CDR3 DNA reads TGTGCCAGCAGCCAAGACTCAGCGGGAGTACACGAGCAGTACTTC. Its protein is CASSQDSAGVHEQYF.

In this sample, this clonotype turned up a few times. This chain connects TRBV6-6 to TRBJ1-2; TRBD1 aligns across 12 bases. With V trimmed by 0 bases and J by 6 bases, 8 bases remained unmatched. This CDR3 spans 17 amino acids. Germline V gives CDR1 MNHNY, CDR2 SVGAGI (reference sequence). CDR3 region: CASSYSRVGTGGNGYTF. The CDR3, as DNA: TGTGCCAGCAGTTACTCGCGGGTCGGGACAGGGGGCAATGGCTACACCTTC.

The chain links TRBV7-8 to TRBJ1-6; 9 nucleotides align to TRBD1. The trim removed 5 bases at V and 8 bases at J, leaving 10 bases unmatched. The germline gives CDR1 SGHVS, CDR2 FQNEAQ. This CDR3 region has 16 residues. Here the CDR3 reads CASSTHSGTGYSPLHF. DNA for the CDR3: TGTGCCAGCAGCACCCACTCAGGGACAGGGTATTCACCCCTCCACTTT. The whole variable domain, remainder taken from reference TRBV7-8 and TRBJ1-6, is GAGVSQSPRYKVAKRGQDVALRCDPISGHVSLFWYQQALGQGPEFLTYFQNEAQLDKSGLPSDRFFAERPEGSVSTLKIQRTQQEDSAVYLCASSTHSGTGYSPLHFGNGTRLTVT.

The gene calls are TRBV19 and TRBJ1-2, with D possibly TRBD1 on 6 matching bases. Germline values: CDR1 LNHDA, CDR2 SQIVND (reference sequence). The CDR3 spans 15 residues. V was trimmed by 2 bases and J by 0 bases, leaving 10 bases between them. The CDR3 spells CASSIFRTANYGYTF. Here the CDR3 DNA reads TGTGCCAGTAGTATATTCCGGACAGCTAACTATGGCTACACCTTC.

This clonotype occurred many times. This chain connects TRBV20-1 to TRBJ1-3; D unclear. Trimming cost V 0 bases and J 0 bases, with 6 bases left between them. Germline V gene lookup returns CDR1 DFQATT and CDR2 SNEGSKA (reference sequence). There are 14 residues in the CDR3. CDR3 nucleotides: TGCAGTGCTAGAGACCAGGACTCTGGAAACACCATATATTTT. Translated, it gives CSARDQDSGNTIYF.

Turning to this clonotype: An end of the junction does not agree with germline; a read error may underlie this. The rearrangement uses TRBV12-3 or TRBV12-4 and TRBJ2-1; 7 bases agree with TRBD2. The CDR3 totals 16 residues. CDR3 sequence: CASSPTGGSSHNEQFF. Written as DNA, the CDR3 is TGTGCCAGCAGCCCCACCGGGGGGAGCTCCCACAATGAGCAGTTCTTC.